These T cell receptor beta chains were read from a single sample in a study of T cell repertoires in cytomegalovirus infection. TCRdb ran MiXCR on the reads and lists one entry per CDR3 protein. This table holds about 130,000 distinct CDR3 sequences, over 30% found once. For these TCRs, the target antigens are not known. Sequencing was performed on CD8+ T cells from cultured PBMCs, taken from culture after CMV antigen stimulation. The origin of the receptors is a human donor in good health (CMV status not recorded). Some clones in this sample may be carry-over from other donors' samples. Each CDR3 is given with its conserved first and last residue. Fields, in order: J gene, V gene, D gene, clone size, CDR3 DNA, CDR3 protein. The D gene is left open where the match is weak. Clone sizes are given selectively: once, few, many, or a class where the clone is expanded.

>TRBJ2-1|TRBV7-2|TRBD2|many
TGTGCCAGCAGCTCTATCTTCGGGGGGTGGAATGAGCAGTTCTTC
CASSSIFGGWNEQFF
>TRBJ2-7|TRBV27|TRBD2|few
TGTGCCAGCAGTCACGCGGGGGGGTCCTACGAGCAGTACTTC
CASSHAGGSYEQYF
>TRBJ1-1|TRBV12-3/TRBV12-4|TRBD1|few
TGTGCCAGCAGTTCCCGTAACAGGGGAACGACTGAAGCTTTCTTT
CASSSRNRGTTEAFF
>TRBJ2-4|TRBV5-4|TRBD1|NA
TGTGCCAGCAGCTCAAGGGGGCCGTCGAACATTCAGTACTTC
CASSSRGPSNIQYF
>TRBJ1-1|TRBV5-1|NA|NA
TGCGCCAGCAGCCCGGTTGAGAACACTGAAGCTTTCTTT
CASSPVENTEAFF
>TRBJ2-5|TRBV5-1|TRBD1|NA
TGCGCCAGCAGCTTGACGGGACAGATACAAGAGACCCAGTACTTC
CASSLTGQIQETQYF
>TRBJ1-1|TRBV10-3|TRBD1|few
TGTGCCATCGGCCGGGACAGGGCTTTGAACACTGAAGCTTTCTTT
CAIGRDRALNTEAFF
>TRBJ1-1|TRBV6-5|NA|few
TGTGCCAGCAGTTACTCGTGGGGATCCACTGAAGCTTTCTTT
CASSYSWGSTEAFF
>TRBJ2-7|TRBV7-2|NA|many
TGTGCCAGCAGCCCCACAGGCACCTACGAGCAGTACTTC
CASSPTGTYEQYF
>TRBJ2-7|TRBV4-1|NA|few
TGCGCCAGCAGCCAAGTACAGGGAAGGGAGTACGAGCAGTACTTC
CASSQVQGREYEQYF
>TRBJ1-1|TRBV6-5|NA|NA
TGTGCCAGCAGTTACGGTGGTCACTCTTCGAACACTGAAGCTTTCTTT
CASSYGGHSSNTEAFF
>TRBJ2-1|TRBV6-1|TRBD2|many
TGTGCCAGCAGACCCGGGACTAGCGGGGATACCTACAATGAGCAGTTCTTC
CASRPGTSGDTYNEQFF
>TRBJ1-2|TRBV7-6|TRBD1|few
TGTGCCAGCAGCTTTCAGCCTGGGACAGGGACGTCGGATGGCTACACCTTC
CASSFQPGTGTSDGYTF
>TRBJ2-7|TRBV7-2|NA|few
TGTGCCAGCAGCTTAGGGCCCGACTACGAGCAGTACTTC
CASSLGPDYEQYF
>TRBJ2-3|TRBV2|NA|NA
TGTGCCAGCAAGAGCCCCTCCCCCCCAGATACGCAGTATTTT
CASKSPSPPDTQYF
>TRBJ1-1|TRBV7-2|NA|many
TGTGCCAGCAGCTTAGAAAAGTGGACTGAAGCTTTCTTT
CASSLEKWTEAFF
>TRBJ2-1|TRBV6-2/TRBV6-3|NA|few
TGTGCCAGCAGTTACGTCCTCTTAGATAATGAGCAGTTCTTC
CASSYVLLDNEQFF
>TRBJ2-3|TRBV12-3/TRBV12-4|TRBD2|few
TGTGCCAGCAGTTTGGCTAGCGGCCTCACAGATACGCAGTATTTT
CASSLASGLTDTQYF
>TRBJ1-2|TRBV5-1|NA|NA
TGCGCCAGCAGCTTGGGATTCGGGCTCAGGGCCTATGGCTACACCTTC
CASSLGFGLRAYGYTF
>TRBJ1-1|TRBV4-1|NA|once
TGCGCCAGCAGTATGGTTCGTTCGGATCCTGAAGCTTTCTTT
CASSMVRSDPEAFF
>TRBJ1-6|TRBV19|NA|NA
TGTGCCAGTAGTATAGATCGATTGCTCAATTCACCCCTCCACTTT
CASSIDRLLNSPLHF
>TRBJ1-2|TRBV7-9|TRBD1|few
TGTGCCAGCAGCTCACCTTCCGGGACAGGAAAAGGCTACACCTTC
CASSSPSGTGKGYTF
>TRBJ2-7|TRBV7-2|TRBD1|few
TGTGCCAGCAGCTTAGACGGGACAGGGGGATACGAGCAGTACTTC
CASSLDGTGGYEQYF
>TRBJ2-3|TRBV7-9|NA|many
TGTGCCAGCAGCTTGTGGATCACAGATACGCAGTATTTT
CASSLWITDTQYF
>TRBJ2-3|TRBV12-3/TRBV12-4|TRBD1|NA
TGTGCCAGCAGCGCCGGGACAGGGCGCGGCGGTACGCAGTATTTT
CASSAGTGRGGTQYF
>TRBJ1-3|TRBV10-3|TRBD1|few
TGTGCCATATCGACGGACAGGGCCTACACGCACTTACGCGGGTCTGGAAACACCATATATTTT
CAISTDRAYTHLRGSGNTIYF
>TRBJ2-5|TRBV7-6|NA|NA
TGTGCCAGCAGCAGAACTTACGAAGCCTCTCAGACCCAGTACTTC
CASSRTYEASQTQYF
>TRBJ1-1|TRBV10-3|NA|few
TGTGCCATCAGTGAGGGCCAGGTGCCTGAAGCTTTCTTT
CAISEGQVPEAFF